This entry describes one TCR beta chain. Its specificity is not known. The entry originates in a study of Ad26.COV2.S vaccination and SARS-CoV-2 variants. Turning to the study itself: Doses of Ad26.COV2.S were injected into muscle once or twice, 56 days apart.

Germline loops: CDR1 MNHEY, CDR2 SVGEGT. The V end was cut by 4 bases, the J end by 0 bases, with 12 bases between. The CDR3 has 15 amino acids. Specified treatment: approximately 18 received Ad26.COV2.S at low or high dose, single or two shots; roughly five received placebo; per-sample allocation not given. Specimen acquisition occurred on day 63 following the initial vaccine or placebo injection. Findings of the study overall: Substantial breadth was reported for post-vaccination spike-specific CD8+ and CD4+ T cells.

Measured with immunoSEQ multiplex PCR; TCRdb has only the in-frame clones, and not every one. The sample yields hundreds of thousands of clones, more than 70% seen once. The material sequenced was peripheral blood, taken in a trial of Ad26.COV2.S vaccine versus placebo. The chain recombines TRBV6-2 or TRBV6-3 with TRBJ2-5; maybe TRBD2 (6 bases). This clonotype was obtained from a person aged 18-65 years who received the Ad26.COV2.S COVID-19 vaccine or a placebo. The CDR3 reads CASSSRWGDQETQYF. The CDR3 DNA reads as TGTGCCAGCAGTTCCAGATGGGGGGACCAAGAGACCCAGTACTTC.